This TCR beta chain is drawn from a study of Tregs in tolerant kidney transplant recipients. About this clone: Sequencing ends 3 residues short of the CDR3 end; the germline J gene provides the rest.

Recipients received nonmyeloablative bone marrow transplants from related graft donors, with transient mixed chimerism. The assay was immunoSEQ multiplex PCR, and TCRdb's table has in-frame clones only and misses some. This sample's table has some 30,000 clones. The CDR3 consists of 13 residues. V shed 4 bases and J 6 bases; nucleotides not matched to a gene: 7. The germline V gene encodes CDR1 DFQATT and CDR2 SNEGSKA (reference sequence). The chain combines TRBV20-1 with TRBJ2-3, with 7 bases identical to TRBD2. The TCR was taken from a human patient who received a combined kidney and bone marrow transplant. The graft donor may have given rise to some T cells. The material sequenced was CD4+ T cells from blood (PBMCs), taken 24 months after the transplant. The DNA read from the CDR3 is TGCAGTGCTAAAGTGGCGGGAGTGGATACG. The encoded protein is CSAKVAGVDT. The whole CDR3 protein reads CSAKVAGVDTQYF.